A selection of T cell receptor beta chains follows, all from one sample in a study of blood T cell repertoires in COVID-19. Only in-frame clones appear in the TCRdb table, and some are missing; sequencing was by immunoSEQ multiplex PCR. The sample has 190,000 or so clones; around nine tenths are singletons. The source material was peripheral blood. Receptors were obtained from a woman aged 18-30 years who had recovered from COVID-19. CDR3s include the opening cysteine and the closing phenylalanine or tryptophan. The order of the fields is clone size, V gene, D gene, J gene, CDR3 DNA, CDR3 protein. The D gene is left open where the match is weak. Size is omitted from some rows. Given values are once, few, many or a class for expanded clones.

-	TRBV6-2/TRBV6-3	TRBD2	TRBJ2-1	TGTGCCAGCAGCCTAGCGGGGCCTAATGAGCAGTTCTTC	CASSLAGPNEQFF
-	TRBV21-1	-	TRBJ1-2	TGTGCCAGCAGCAAAGACATAGGGGGTCCCTCCTGCTATGGCTACACCTTC	CASSKDIGGPSCYGYTF
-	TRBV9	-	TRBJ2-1	TGTGCCAGCAGCGTAGCAAAGAGCAATGAGCAGTTCTTC	CASSVAKSNEQFF
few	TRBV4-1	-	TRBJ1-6	TGCGCCAGCAGCCAAGGTCCAGGGGAAGGCTCACCCCTCCACTTT	CASSQGPGEGSPLHF
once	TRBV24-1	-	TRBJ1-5	TGTGCCACCGAGGGGGGGCGCAATCAGCCCCAGCATTTT	CATEGGRNQPQHF
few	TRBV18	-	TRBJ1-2	TGTGCCAGCTCACCACAGCCAGGGATCGCAAACTATGGCTACACCTTC	CASSPQPGIANYGYTF
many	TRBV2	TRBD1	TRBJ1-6	TGTGCCAGCAGCGGGGGACAGGGGAGACATAATTCACCCCTCCACTTT	CASSGGQGRHNSPLHF
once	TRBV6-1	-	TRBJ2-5	TGTGCCAGCAGTTCAGGACTGCAAGAGACCCAGTACTTC	CASSSGLQETQYF
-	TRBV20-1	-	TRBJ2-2	TGCGGTCTTAGTCCGCGGTTTTTT	CGLSPRFF
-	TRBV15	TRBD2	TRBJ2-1	TGTGCCACCGGCGGGGGGTTGTTGAATGAGCAGTTCTTC	CATGGGLLNEQFF
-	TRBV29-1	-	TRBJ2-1	TGCAGCGTTGAAGGGGTCCCAGGGGGGTCCTACAATGAGCAGTTCTTC	CSVEGVPGGSYNEQFF
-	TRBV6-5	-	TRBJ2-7	TGTGCCAGCAGTTACTCTCGGGGTAAAGGCTACGAGCAGTACTTC	CASSYSRGKGYEQYF
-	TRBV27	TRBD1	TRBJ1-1	TGTGCCAGTTCGACAGGGTTGTACACTGAAGCTTTCTTT	CASSTGLYTEAFF
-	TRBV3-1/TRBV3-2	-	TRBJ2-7	TGTGCCAGCAGCCAAGAATCGGGAGAGCAGTACTTC	CASSQESGEQYF
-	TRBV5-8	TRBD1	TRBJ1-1	TGTGCCAGCAGCTCGGACAGGATGAACACTGAAGCTTTCTTT	CASSSDRMNTEAFF
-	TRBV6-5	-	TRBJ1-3	TGTGCCAGCAGTTACTCGAAGGGGATAGGAAACACCATATATTTT	CASSYSKGIGNTIYF
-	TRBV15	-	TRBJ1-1	TGTGCCACCAGCAGAGACAGGGCGCCGAACACTGAAGCTTTCTTT	CATSRDRAPNTEAFF
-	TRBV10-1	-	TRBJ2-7	TGCGCCAGCAGTGAACCCAGGGCCTCCTACGAGCAGTACTTC	CASSEPRASYEQYF
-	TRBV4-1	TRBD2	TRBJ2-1	TGCGCCAGCAGCCATCGGACTAGCGGGCCTGGCAATGAGCAGTTCTTC	CASSHRTSGPGNEQFF
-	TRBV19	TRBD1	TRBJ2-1	TGTGCCAGTAGTATAGGACAGGGAGCGAATGAGCAGTTCTTC	CASSIGQGANEQFF
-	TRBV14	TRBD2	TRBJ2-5	TGTGCCAGCAGCCGCCGGGGGGAGGTCCAGTACTTC	CASSRRGEVQYF
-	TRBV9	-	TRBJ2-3	TGTGCCAGCAGCGAAGGGGGCACAGATACGCAGTATTTT	CASSEGGTDTQYF
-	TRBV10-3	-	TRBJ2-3	TGTGCCATTGGACAGCGCATCACAGATACGCAGTATTTT	CAIGQRITDTQYF
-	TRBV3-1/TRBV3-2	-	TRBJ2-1	TGTGCCAGCAGCTTAACAGGGAATGAGCAGTTCTTC	CASSLTGNEQFF
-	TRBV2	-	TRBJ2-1	TGTGCCAGCGACGACAGCAATGAGCAGTTCTTC	CASDDSNEQFF
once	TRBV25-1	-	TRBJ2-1	TGTGCCAGCAGTGATGCGGGATACTCCTACAATGAGCAGTTCTTC	CASSDAGYSYNEQFF
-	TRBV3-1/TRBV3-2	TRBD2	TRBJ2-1	TGTGCCAGCAGCCCGGGACTAGCTCGGTTAGGCTCCTACAATGAGCAGTTCTTC	CASSPGLARLGSYNEQFF
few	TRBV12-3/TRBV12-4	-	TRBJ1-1	TGTGCCAGCAGTTTTAGCACTGAAGCTTTCTTT	CASSFSTEAFF
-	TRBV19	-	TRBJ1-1	TGTGCCAGTAGCGCCCTAGGGGTGAACACTGAAGCTTTCTTT	CASSALGVNTEAFF
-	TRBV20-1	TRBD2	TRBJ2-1	TGCAGTGCTAGTACCGGGACTAACTCCTACAATGAGCAGTTCTTC	CSASTGTNSYNEQFF
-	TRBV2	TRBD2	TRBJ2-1	TGTGCCAGCAGTCGAACTCCGGGACTAGCGGCTAGCTCCTACAATGAGCAGTTCTTC	CASSRTPGLAASSYNEQFF
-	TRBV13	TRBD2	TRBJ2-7	TGTGCCAGCAGCTCAGGAGGGCTAGCGGGACCCTACGAGCAGTACTTC	CASSSGGLAGPYEQYF
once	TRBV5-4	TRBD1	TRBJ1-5	TGTGCCAGCAGCTTGCAGGGGGATGAGCCCCAGCATTTT	CASSLQGDEPQHF
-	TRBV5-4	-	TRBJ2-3	TGTGCCAGCAGCTTGGGCGGACGGGGGACAGATACGCAGTATTTT	CASSLGGRGTDTQYF
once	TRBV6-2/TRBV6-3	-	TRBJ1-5	TGTGCCAGCAGTTGGGGCGAGTACAATCAGCCCCAGCATTTT	CASSWGEYNQPQHF
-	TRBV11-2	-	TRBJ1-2	TGTGCCAGCAGCTTCTCAGGTTTGAATGGCTACACCTTC	CASSFSGLNGYTF
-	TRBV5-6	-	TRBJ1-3	TGTGCCAGCAGCGCAGGGACTGGAAACACCATATATTTT	CASSAGTGNTIYF
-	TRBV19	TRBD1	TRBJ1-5	TGTGCCAGTCTTAAAACAGGGGGCGGTCAGCCCCAGCATTTT	CASLKTGGGQPQHF
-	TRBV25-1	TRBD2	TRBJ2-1	TGTGCCAGCAGTAGGCCGGGACTAGCAGGCCTCAATGAGCAGTTCTTC	CASSRPGLAGLNEQFF
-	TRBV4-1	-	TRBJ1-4	TGCGCCAGCAGCCAACTCGGAACTAATGAAAAACTGTTTTTT	CASSQLGTNEKLFF
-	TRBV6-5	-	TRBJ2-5	TGTGCCAGCAGTCCAGGACTCGGGGAGACCCAGTACTTC	CASSPGLGETQYF
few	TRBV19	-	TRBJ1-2	TGTGCCAGTAGTACTAATAACTATGGCTACACCTTC	CASSTNNYGYTF
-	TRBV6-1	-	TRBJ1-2	TGTGCCAGCAGTGAATCGGACAGCGTCTATGGCTACACCTTC	CASSESDSVYGYTF
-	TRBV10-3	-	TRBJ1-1	TGTGCCATCAGTGAAGGGGGTCCCGGGACTGAAGCTTTCTTT	CAISEGGPGTEAFF
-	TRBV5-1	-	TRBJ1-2	TGCGCCAGCAGCTTGGCCGTCCAGTTCTATGGCTACACCTTC	CASSLAVQFYGYTF